This T cell receptor beta chain stems from a study of blood T cell repertoires in COVID-19. This CDR3 spans 18 amino acids. Germline-derived CDR1 and CDR2 are LGHNA and YSLEER. Trimming at V came to 3 bases and at J to 2 bases, leaving 14 bases not matched to a gene. Produced via immunoSEQ multiplex PCR; TCRdb's table is partial and in-frame only. The sample shows some 74,000 clones, roughly 80% of them seen only once. The TCR comes from an elderly woman with active or convalescent COVID-19. The sequenced material came from peripheral blood. The chain couples TRBV4-3 to TRBJ2-7, with 9 bases fitting TRBD1. In DNA form, the CDR3 reads TGCGCCAGCAGCCAGCAATTATCCGGGACAGGGACAGCCTACGAGCAGTACTTC. Amino acids: CASSQQLSGTGTAYEQYF.